The 5 T cell receptor beta chains listed next were all sequenced from one sample in a study of OX40 agonist ivuxolimab in advanced cancers. Data came from immunoSEQ multiplex PCR; TCRdb stores just in-frame clones and leaves some out. The sample lists about 65,000 clones; 80% to 90% were seen once. The specimen comprised CD4+ or CD8+ T cells sorted from blood, sampled in a trial of the OX40 agonist ivuxolimab. Receptors were obtained from an adult with an advanced solid tumor such as melanoma, head and neck, liver or kidney cancer.

This chain connects TRBV30 to TRBJ2-2; D unresolved. Germline CDR1 GTSNPN, CDR2 SVGIG (reference sequence). V was shortened by 1 base and J by 3 bases, with 9 bases between the two germline ends. The CDR3 length is 14 residues. Written as DNA, the CDR3 is TGTGCCTGGAGTGCGGAGACCTACACCGGGGAGCTGTTTTTT. Translated, it gives CAWSAETYTGELFF.

The gene calls are TRBV7-9 and TRBJ1-6; D possibly corresponds to TRBD1 (6 bases). The CDR3 runs to 14 residues. Germline CDR1 SEHNR, CDR2 FQNEAQ (reference sequence). V was shortened by 6 bases and J by 10 bases, with 16 bases between the two germline ends. The CDR3 DNA reads TGTGCCAGCAGGGGGGGGGCAGGGCCCTCACCCCTCCACTTT. It codes for CASRGGAGPSPLHF.

J is TRBJ2-5 and V is TRBV11-3; D gene uncertain. This CDR3 has 13 residues. Germline values: CDR1 SGHNT, CDR2 YENEEA. Between the trimmed V and J ends, which lost 1 base and 1 base, there was a span of 4 bases. The CDR3 loop reads CASSLGPQETQYF. CDR3 bases: TGTGCCAGCAGCTTAGGGCCCCAAGAGACCCAGTACTTC. Filled out from reference TRBV11-3 and TRBJ2-5, the complete variable domain reads EAGVVQSPRYKIIEKKQPVAFWCNPISGHNTLYWYLQNLGQGPELLIRYENEEAVDDSQLPKDRFSAERLKGVDSTLKIQPAELGDSAVYLCASSLGPQETQYFGPGTRLLVL.

The chain is built from TRBV14 and TRBJ2-7; TRBD2 matches 8 bases. Losses at the gene ends were 4 bases for V and 7 bases for J; bases not matched to a gene: 15. Germline V gene sequence: CDR1 SGHDN, CDR2 FVKESK. The CDR3 has 16 residues. CDR3 loop: CASSPWGSGGLGEQYF. For the CDR3, the DNA is TGTGCCAGCAGCCCCTGGGGAAGCGGGGGCCTTGGGGAGCAGTACTTC.

The chain joins TRBV18 to TRBJ2-2; a possible D gene is TRBD1 (6 bases). CDR1 is KGHSH, CDR2 LQKENI, per germline. V was cut by 3 bases and J by 8 bases, with 13 bases left in between. This CDR3 comprises 14 residues. The CDR3 DNA is TGTGCCAGCTCACCCGAGGACAGATGGGGGGAGCTGTTTTTT. Protein sequence: CASSPEDRWGELFF.